These 31 T cell receptor beta chains were all obtained from the same sample, sequenced in a study of T cell responses to AZD1222 COVID-19 vaccine. Some clones are missing from TCRdb's copy, which holds only in-frame ones; the method was immunoSEQ multiplex PCR. The table includes 130,000 to 150,000 clones, 80% to 95% detected once. Sample: peripheral blood, taken on day 0 of AZD1222 vaccination. These receptors were collected from an adult in good health.

V usage is TRBV5-1 and J usage is TRBJ2-3; weak D call: TRBD1 (7 bases). Germline values: CDR1 SGHRS, CDR2 YFSETQ. This CDR3 contains 13 residues. Trimming removed 4 bases from V and 9 bases from J, with 15 bases in between. This CDR3 is CASSREVQGTQYF. CDR3 bases: TGCGCCAGCAGCAGGGAGGTACAGGGGACGCAGTATTTT.

The chain joins TRBV28 to TRBJ2-7; D gene unclear. Germline assignment: CDR1 MDHEN and CDR2 SYDVKM. The CDR3 is 14 amino acids. V gave up 4 bases and J gave up 1 base, with 11 bases separating them. CDR3 protein: CASSYYRSSYEQYF. DNA of the CDR3: TGTGCCAGCAGTTACTACCGAAGTTCCTACGAGCAGTACTTC.

The chain carries TRBV5-1 and TRBJ1-3; D is undetermined. The CDR3 loop spans 14 amino acids. Germline V gene sequence: CDR1 SGHRS, CDR2 YFSETQ. Trimming removed 2 bases at V and 0 bases at J, with 6 bases between. The CDR3 spells CASSFGSSGNTIYF. Written as DNA, the CDR3 is TGCGCCAGCAGCTTTGGAAGCTCTGGAAACACCATATATTTT. Using reference TRBV5-1 and TRBJ1-3 for the parts outside the CDR3, the full variable domain is KAGVTQTPRYLIKTRGQQVTLSCSPISGHRSVSWYQQTPGQGLQFLFEYFSETQRNKGNFPGRFSGRQFSNSRSEMNVSTLELGDSALYLCASSFGSSGNTIYFGEGSWLTVV.

The V and J genes are TRBV12-3 or TRBV12-4 and TRBJ1-6; no clear D. This CDR3 is built from 9 residues. V lost 5 bases to trimming and J lost 14 bases, with 4 bases between them. CDR3 DNA sequence: TGTGCCAGCAGTCCGACCCTCCACTTT. This translates into CASSPTLHF.

The V gene is TRBV30, the J gene TRBJ1-1; 7 positions agree with TRBD1. Germline V gene data show CDR1 as GTSNPN and CDR2 as SVGIG (reference sequence). Trimming cost V 0 bases and J 5 bases; bases outside gene matches: 6. The CDR3 covers 14 residues. The CDR3 coding sequence is TGTGCCTGGAGTGTACTGAGGGGGCGGACTGAAGCTTTCTTT. This translates into CAWSVLRGRTEAFF.

The rearrangement joins TRBV27 to TRBJ2-1; no definite D call. The CDR3 covers 16 residues. In germline, CDR1 is MNHEY, CDR2 SMNVEV (reference sequence). V was pared by 1 base and J by 2 bases, with 12 bases between. The CDR3 bases are TGTGCCAGCAGTTTATTTAGCTTAAGTCCCTACAATGAGCAGTTCTTC. Its translation: CASSLFSLSPYNEQFF.

The chain uses TRBV27 and TRBJ2-7; weak D call: TRBD1 (6 bases). The germline V gene encodes CDR1 MNHEY and CDR2 SMNVEV (reference sequence). V lost 2 bases to trimming and J lost 0 bases, with 17 bases between them. The CDR3 loop spans 17 amino acids. The CDR3 sequence: CASSLRGTRGLSYEQYF. CDR3 coding DNA: TGTGCCAGCAGTTTAAGGGGGACGCGCGGACTCTCCTACGAGCAGTACTTC.

The rearrangement uses TRBV5-1 and TRBJ2-5; TRBD2 matches at 8 bases. This CDR3 has 14 residues. Trimming cost V 1 base and J 5 bases; bases outside gene matches: 4. CDR1 and CDR2 from the germline V gene are SGHRS and YFSETQ. CDR3 region: CASSLNGGAETQYF. The DNA of the CDR3 is TGCGCCAGCAGCTTGAACGGGGGGGCCGAGACCCAGTACTTC.

The chain recombines TRBV5-1 with TRBJ1-4, with 11 bases fitting TRBD1. Per the germline V gene, CDR1 is SGHRS and CDR2 is YFSETQ. J gave up 8 bases and V 2 bases, and 2 bases lay outside the gene matches. This CDR3 contains 14 residues. This chain's CDR3 is CASSLGTGGEKLFF. The CDR3 DNA reads as TGCGCCAGCAGCTTAGGGACAGGGGGAGAAAAACTGTTTTTT.

This chain connects TRBV9 to TRBJ2-7; no definite D call. This CDR3 is 14 amino acids long. The V gene lost 0 bases and the J gene lost 0 bases, with 7 bases spanning the gap. Germline V gives CDR1 SGDLS, CDR2 YYNGEE. CDR3 nucleotides: TGTGCCAGCAGCGTAGATCACGCCTCCTACGAGCAGTACTTC. It codes for CASSVDHASYEQYF.

The chain employs TRBV6-2 or TRBV6-3 and TRBJ1-5; possible D gene TRBD1, 5 bases. The CDR3 has 14 residues. The V end was cut by 6 bases, the J end by 7 bases, with 16 bases between. From germline, CDR1 is MNHEY and CDR2 SVGEGT. DNA of the CDR3: TGTGCCAGCAGCCTCCGCGGGGGGGAACAGCCCCAGCATTTT. This translates into CASSLRGGEQPQHF.

The J gene is TRBJ1-2, the V gene TRBV7-2, with D possibly TRBD1 on 5 matching bases. CDR1 is SGHTA and CDR2 is FQGNSA in the germline V gene. Deletions cut 5 bases from V and 5 bases from J, with 18 bases between. CDR3 size: 15 residues. The CDR3: CASSPGPDIRYGYTF. CDR3 coding DNA: TGTGCCAGCAGCCCCGGTCCGGACATTCGGTATGGCTACACCTTC. The full variable domain, its missing parts supplied by reference TRBV7-2 and TRBJ1-2, is GAGVSQSPSNKVTEKGKDVELRCDPISGHTALYWYRQSLGQGLEFLIYFQGNSAPDKSGLPSDRFSAERTGGSVSTLTIQRTQQEDSAVYLCASSPGPDIRYGYTFGSGTRLTVV.

CDR3 region: CASSALGGRVSGELFF. The CDR3 bases are TGTGCCAGCAGCGCCCTGGGCGGGAGGGTATCCGGGGAGCTGTTTTTT. The chain has TRBV9 and TRBJ2-2, with 9 positions matching TRBD2. The V segment lost 3 bases and the J segment 6 bases; nucleotides outside the gene matches: 9. The CDR3 loop spans 16 amino acids. Germline loops: CDR1 SGDLS, CDR2 YYNGEE.

This chain uses TRBV5-1 with TRBJ1-1; TRBD1 aligns across 11 bases. The J segment lost 1 base and the V segment lost 7 bases, leaving 9 bases of the junction unmatched. The germline V gene has CDR1 SGHRS and CDR2 YFSETQ. The CDR3 is 16 amino acids. CDR3 DNA sequence: TGCGCCAGCGCTCCAGGACAGGGGGCAGAGAACACTGAAGCTTTCTTT. It codes for CASAPGQGAENTEAFF. Full variable domain (remainder filled in from reference TRBV5-1 and TRBJ1-1): KAGVTQTPRYLIKTRGQQVTLSCSPISGHRSVSWYQQTPGQGLQFLFEYFSETQRNKGNFPGRFSGRQFSNSRSEMNVSTLELGDSALYLCASAPGQGAENTEAFFGQGTRLTVV.

The CDR3 is CASSPGTGPEHF. The CDR3 DNA follows: TGTGCCAGCAGTCCCGGGACAGGGCCGGAGCATTTT. The rearrangement links TRBV25-1 to TRBJ1-5, with 9 bases that match TRBD1. Germline loops: CDR1 MGHDK, CDR2 SYGVNS. The junction had 7 bases not matched to a gene; V was cut back by 5 bases and J by 14 bases. The CDR3 runs 12 residues.

The chain joins TRBV24-1 to TRBJ2-5; possibly TRBD2 for D (5 bases). Germline CDR1 KGHDR, CDR2 SFDVKD. The CDR3 is 16 amino acids. Trimming cost V 0 bases and J 1 base, with 11 bases left between them. In nucleotides, the CDR3 is TGTGCCACCAGTGATTTGCACCGGGCGGGCCAAGAGACCCAGTACTTC. Translated: CATSDLHRAGQETQYF.

J is TRBJ2-7 and V is TRBV5-1, with 7 bases aligning to TRBD1. The junction had 10 bases not matched to a gene; V was cut back by 4 bases and J by 0 bases. Germline CDR1 and CDR2: SGHRS and YFSETQ. The CDR3 covers 16 residues. The CDR3 bases are TGCGCCAGCAGCACCCGGACAGGCGGCGACTCCTACGAGCAGTACTTC. Translating gives CASSTRTGGDSYEQYF.

The J gene is TRBJ1-2, the V gene TRBV4-1, with 7 bases matching TRBD1. After removal of 9 bases from V and 0 bases from J, the junction contained 10 bases not matched to a gene. The CDR3 consists of 15 residues. Per the germline V gene, CDR1 is MGHRA and CDR2 is YSYEKL. The CDR3 loop is CASTPGGESNYGYTF. The CDR3 coding sequence is TGCGCCAGTACCCCAGGGGGAGAATCTAACTATGGCTACACCTTC.

This chain links TRBV5-1 with TRBJ2-1, with 7 bases lining up with TRBD1. J gave up 7 bases and V 1 base, and 2 bases lay outside the gene matches. This CDR3 spans 13 amino acids. Germline assignment: CDR1 SGHRS and CDR2 YFSETQ. The CDR3 region has the DNA TGCGCCAGCAGCTTGAGGGGGCCAAATGAGCAGTTCTTC. This codes for CASSLRGPNEQFF.

The J gene is TRBJ1-6, the V gene TRBV6-5; D remains ambiguous. There are 14 residues in the CDR3. Trimming shortened V by 2 bases and J by 6 bases, and 8 bases separated the two germline ends. CDR1 is MNHEY, CDR2 SVGAGI, per germline. For the CDR3, the DNA is TGTGCCAGCAGTTACCCTGGCGGTAATTCACCCCTCCACTTT. Translated, it gives CASSYPGGNSPLHF.

V usage is TRBV18 and J usage is TRBJ2-7; no clear D. The germline V gene has CDR1 KGHSH and CDR2 LQKENI. The CDR3 covers 11 residues. V was trimmed by 5 bases and J by 4 bases, leaving 6 bases between them. The CDR3 loop reads CASSVQYEQYF. CDR3 sequence (DNA): TGTGCCAGCTCAGTTCAATACGAGCAGTACTTC.

This chain connects TRBV2 to TRBJ2-7; no clear D. V was cut by 5 bases and J by 2 bases, with 22 bases left in between. The CDR3 is 17 residues long. The germline gives CDR1 SNHLY, CDR2 FYNNEI. The CDR3, as DNA: TGTGCCAGCAGTATGGGTCGGCGACAATCGTTAACCTACGAGCAGTACTTC. Translated: CASSMGRRQSLTYEQYF.

This clone was counted a single time. The genes are TRBV29-1 and TRBJ2-5; D is perhaps TRBD2 (6 bases). CDR3 length: 14 amino acids. Trimming stripped 3 bases from V and 0 bases from J, with 11 bases between. Per the germline V gene, CDR1 is SQVTM and CDR2 is ANQGSEA. The CDR3 bases are TGCAGCGTTGAGGAGGGATTGTACCAAGAGACCCAGTACTTC. It is translated as CSVEEGLYQETQYF.

This chain connects TRBV7-9 to TRBJ1-1; no clear D. CDR3 length equals 17 residues. Germline assignment: CDR1 SEHNR and CDR2 FQNEAQ (reference sequence). Trimming removed 1 base from V and 1 base from J, with 16 bases in between. DNA for the CDR3: TGTGCCAGCAGCTTAGTACTAATTCGGGCTCCGAACACTGAAGCTTTCTTT. It encodes CASSLVLIRAPNTEAFF.

The chain has TRBV27 and TRBJ2-7; D tentatively fits TRBD1 or TRBD2 (6 bases each). The length of the CDR3 is 13 residues. Germline assignment: CDR1 MNHEY and CDR2 SMNVEV (reference sequence). Trimming shortened V by 8 bases and J by 2 bases, and 13 bases separated the two germline ends. The CDR3 DNA is TGTGCCAGCGCCCAAAGGGGGGCCTACGAGCAGTACTTC. Amino acids: CASAQRGAYEQYF.

This clone has a single count. V gene TRBV25-1 combines with J gene TRBJ2-2; the D is unclear. In germline, CDR1 is MGHDK, CDR2 SYGVNS. There are 14 residues in the CDR3. V was pared by 1 base and J by 0 bases, with 3 bases between. Here the CDR3 reads CASSEWTNTGELFF. The DNA of the CDR3 is TGTGCCAGCAGTGAATGGACGAACACCGGGGAGCTGTTTTTT.

The chain links TRBV9 to TRBJ2-7; no firm D call. Germline loops: CDR1 SGDLS, CDR2 YYNGEE. Deletions cut 1 base from V and 5 bases from J, with 16 bases between. The CDR3 sequence is 15 residues long. DNA of the CDR3: TGTGCCAGCAGCGTAAATGGTCAGAATCATGACGAGCAGTACTTC. This translates into CASSVNGQNHDEQYF.

The rearrangement uses TRBV13 and TRBJ2-3; TRBD2 matches 10 bases. The CDR3 sequence is 16 residues long. V lost 0 bases, J lost 2 bases, and 2 bases stayed unmatched. Germline loops: CDR1 PRHDT, CDR2 FYEKMQ (reference sequence). Here the CDR3 DNA reads TGTGCCAGCAGCTTAGGACTAGCGGGACCCACAGATACGCAGTATTTT. Residues: CASSLGLAGPTDTQYF.

J is TRBJ2-4 and V is TRBV5-6, with D perhaps TRBD1 (6 bases). Trimming stripped 4 bases from V and 8 bases from J, with 16 bases between. This CDR3 has 14 amino acids. Germline V CDR1 and CDR2: SGHDT, YYEEEE. The CDR3 sequence: CASSQGHSRDIQYF. The CDR3, as DNA: TGTGCCAGCAGCCAGGGACACTCACGGGACATTCAGTACTTC.

The chain recombines TRBV5-4 with TRBJ2-1, with 10 bases lining up with TRBD2. Losses at the gene ends were 5 bases for V and 7 bases for J; bases not matched to a gene: 18. This CDR3 contains 18 residues. The V gene's germline CDR1 is SGHNT and CDR2 YYREEE (reference sequence). CDR3 in DNA: TGTGCCAGCAGTCTGGAGCTCCTTCTAGCGGGAGTTAGGAATGAGCAGTTCTTC. Its translation: CASSLELLLAGVRNEQFF.

This chain connects TRBV13 to TRBJ1-2; 11 positions agree with TRBD1. Per the germline V gene, CDR1 is PRHDT and CDR2 is FYEKMQ (reference sequence). With 6 bases clipped from V and 4 bases from J, the junction kept 10 bases outside the gene matches. This CDR3 comprises 16 residues. The CDR3: CASSPRTGGFGYGYTF. The CDR3 coding sequence is TGTGCCAGCAGTCCGCGGACAGGGGGCTTCGGCTATGGCTACACCTTC.